This TCR beta chain was recorded in a study of Ad26.COV2.S vaccination and SARS-CoV-2 variants. Study conclusions and caveats: The breadth of spike-specific CD8+ and CD4+ T cell responses after vaccination was reportedly substantial. The TCR breadth and depth analyses may have understated or missed part of the total T cell responses.

Of note for this clone: As yet, its antigen is unknown.

CDR3 length: 16 amino acids. V was trimmed by 2 bases and J by 1 base, leaving 14 bases between them. CDR1 and CDR2 (germline): LGHNT, FRNRAP. Sequenced by immunoSEQ multiplex PCR; TCRdb stores in-frame clones only, minus some. The sample includes about 390,000 clones, about nine tenths seen only once; the top ten take approximately 1.6%. Sample treatment: over 15 received Ad26.COV2.S at low or high dose, single or two shots; 5 received placebo; per-sample allocation not given. On day 63 after the first injection, vaccine and placebo recipients gave samples. The source is a person between 18 and 65 years old who received the Ad26.COV2.S COVID-19 vaccine or a placebo. This specimen consisted of peripheral blood, obtained in a trial of Ad26.COV2.S vaccine versus placebo. The chain has TRBV12-5 and TRBJ2-5; tentative D call: TRBD1 (5 bases). In DNA form, the CDR3 reads TGTGCTAGTGGTTTGCCCCTCCTGACAGTCCAAGAGACCCAGTACTTC. Translated, it gives CASGLPLLTVQETQYF.